These T cell receptor beta chains were read from a single sample in a study of T cells in localized non-small cell lung cancer. The data were produced by immunoSEQ multiplex PCR, yet TCRdb's version contains in-frame clones alone and is incomplete. The sample holds about 62,000 clones, approximately 80% seen once. The sample consisted of PBMCs, taken before any cancer treatment. These receptors were obtained from a man aged 40 to 70 with stage II lung adenocarcinoma. CDR3s include the opening cysteine and the closing phenylalanine or tryptophan. D genes are given only for firm matches. A row's size may be missing; if present it is once, few, many or a size class.

j_gene: TRBJ1-2; abundance: NA; v_gene: TRBV7-2; d_gene: NA; CDR3aa: CASSLGGGGYTF; CDR3nt: TGTGCCAGCAGCCTCGGGGGCGGGGGCTACACCTTC
j_gene: TRBJ2-2; abundance: NA; v_gene: TRBV4-1; d_gene: TRBD2; CDR3aa: CASSQVEGPSGMRPTGELFF; CDR3nt: TGCGCCAGCAGCCAAGTCGAGGGGCCTAGCGGGATGAGACCCACCGGGGAGCTGTTTTTT
j_gene: TRBJ1-2; abundance: few; v_gene: TRBV11-2; d_gene: NA; CDR3aa: CASSLGNYGYTF; CDR3nt: TGTGCCAGCAGCTTGGGAAACTATGGCTACACCTTC
j_gene: TRBJ2-1; abundance: NA; v_gene: TRBV4-1; d_gene: TRBD2; CDR3aa: CASSSGPFRAGGANEQFF; CDR3nt: TGCGCCAGCAGTTCTGGCCCTTTCAGAGCGGGAGGGGCAAATGAGCAGTTCTTC
j_gene: TRBJ2-3; abundance: few; v_gene: TRBV19; d_gene: NA; CDR3aa: CASRPTRGTQYF; CDR3nt: TGTGCCAGTAGACCTACCCGGGGTACGCAGTATTTT
j_gene: TRBJ2-3; abundance: once; v_gene: TRBV19; d_gene: NA; CDR3aa: CASRRIPEDTQYF; CDR3nt: TGTGCCAGTCGAAGGATACCAGAGGATACGCAGTATTTT
j_gene: TRBJ1-5; abundance: NA; v_gene: TRBV5-6; d_gene: NA; CDR3aa: CASSLFSGTQHF; CDR3nt: TGTGCCAGCAGCTTGTTCTCCGGAACCCAGCATTTT
j_gene: TRBJ1-2; abundance: NA; v_gene: TRBV4-3; d_gene: TRBD1; CDR3aa: CASSQDRVAGGNYGYTF; CDR3nt: TGCGCCAGCAGCCAAGATCGGGTGGCAGGGGGAAACTATGGCTACACCTTC
j_gene: TRBJ2-2; abundance: NA; v_gene: TRBV10-3; d_gene: NA; CDR3aa: CAIGGNTGELFF; CDR3nt: TGTGCCATCGGTGGCAACACCGGGGAGCTGTTTTTT
j_gene: TRBJ2-1; abundance: NA; v_gene: TRBV7-3; d_gene: NA; CDR3aa: CASSLRASGSSYNEQFF; CDR3nt: TGTGCCAGCAGCTTAAGAGCCAGCGGTTCCTCCTACAATGAGCAGTTCTTC
j_gene: TRBJ1-1; abundance: once; v_gene: TRBV27; d_gene: NA; CDR3aa: CASSEMSQITEAFF; CDR3nt: TGTGCCAGCAGCGAAATGTCACAGATCACTGAAGCTTTCTTT
j_gene: TRBJ2-3; abundance: NA; v_gene: TRBV5-5; d_gene: NA; CDR3aa: CASSFWGGTDTQYF; CDR3nt: TGTGCCAGCAGCTTCTGGGGCGGCACAGATACGCAGTATTTT
j_gene: TRBJ1-6; abundance: NA; v_gene: TRBV7-3; d_gene: NA; CDR3aa: CASSFGLRGSPLHF; CDR3nt: TGTGCCAGCAGCTTCGGTCTAAGAGGTTCACCCCTCCACTTT
j_gene: TRBJ1-1; abundance: NA; v_gene: TRBV9; d_gene: TRBD1; CDR3aa: CASSVAAGGTEAFF; CDR3nt: TGTGCCAGCAGCGTAGCTGCAGGGGGCACTGAAGCTTTCTTT
j_gene: TRBJ2-2; abundance: NA; v_gene: TRBV5-1; d_gene: NA; CDR3aa: CASSPGRSTGELFF; CDR3nt: TGCGCCAGCAGCCCCGGACGGTCCACCGGGGAGCTGTTTTTT
j_gene: TRBJ2-5; abundance: few; v_gene: TRBV15; d_gene: NA; CDR3aa: CATSRGHEVYGEETQYF; CDR3nt: TGTGCCACCAGCAGAGGCCATGAGGTGTATGGCGAAGAGACCCAGTACTTC
j_gene: TRBJ1-1; abundance: NA; v_gene: TRBV27; d_gene: NA; CDR3aa: CASSLFGRAYSEAFF; CDR3nt: TGTGCCAGCAGTTTATTTGGCAGGGCGTATTCTGAAGCTTTCTTT
j_gene: TRBJ2-1; abundance: NA; v_gene: TRBV27; d_gene: NA; CDR3aa: CASRKGGYNEQFF; CDR3nt: TGTGCCAGCAGGAAGGGGGGGTACAATGAGCAGTTCTTC
j_gene: TRBJ2-7; abundance: NA; v_gene: TRBV25-1; d_gene: NA; CDR3aa: CASSEGWSSYEQYF; CDR3nt: TGTGCCAGCAGTGAGGGGTGGAGCTCCTACGAGCAGTACTTC
j_gene: TRBJ2-2; abundance: NA; v_gene: TRBV11-3; d_gene: NA; CDR3aa: CASSLTGTGELFF; CDR3nt: TGTGCCAGCAGCTTGACAGGCACCGGGGAGCTGTTTTTT
j_gene: TRBJ1-2; abundance: NA; v_gene: TRBV15; d_gene: NA; CDR3aa: CATSRGGGGYGYTF; CDR3nt: TGTGCCACCAGCAGGGGTGGGGGCGGCTATGGCTACACCTTC
j_gene: TRBJ1-1; abundance: NA; v_gene: TRBV6-5; d_gene: NA; CDR3aa: CASGSGGGMNTEAFF; CDR3nt: TGTGCCAGCGGATCGGGCGGCGGGATGAACACTGAAGCTTTCTTT
j_gene: TRBJ1-2; abundance: NA; v_gene: TRBV14; d_gene: NA; CDR3aa: CASSSLGVGDQANYGYTF; CDR3nt: TGTGCCAGCAGCTCCCTTGGGGTAGGGGATCAAGCTAACTATGGCTACACCTTC
j_gene: TRBJ2-4; abundance: few; v_gene: TRBV19; d_gene: NA; CDR3aa: CASSPRRAQNIQYF; CDR3nt: TGTGCCAGTAGTCCCCGCAGGGCCCAAAACATTCAGTACTTC
j_gene: TRBJ2-2; abundance: NA; v_gene: TRBV9; d_gene: NA; CDR3aa: CASSVGVGPGELFF; CDR3nt: TGTGCCAGCAGCGTAGGGGTAGGCCCCGGGGAGCTGTTTTTT
j_gene: TRBJ1-1; abundance: NA; v_gene: TRBV11-2; d_gene: NA; CDR3aa: CASSLISKRALGLNTEAFF; CDR3nt: TGTGCCAGCAGCTTGATATCAAAAAGGGCGCTGGGATTAAACACTGAAGCTTTCTTT
j_gene: TRBJ1-2; abundance: NA; v_gene: TRBV7-9; d_gene: NA; CDR3aa: CASSARGADTGGYTF; CDR3nt: TGTGCCAGCAGCGCTAGAGGGGCAGACACGGGTGGCTACACCTTC
j_gene: TRBJ1-2; abundance: few; v_gene: TRBV29-1; d_gene: NA; CDR3aa: CSVLGPGGYTF; CDR3nt: TGCAGCGTCCTCGGCCCCGGGGGCTACACCTTC
j_gene: TRBJ2-6; abundance: NA; v_gene: TRBV5-1; d_gene: NA; CDR3aa: CASSPGAHSGANVLTF; CDR3nt: TGCGCCAGCAGCCCCGGGGCCCACTCTGGGGCCAACGTCCTGACTTTC
j_gene: TRBJ1-2; abundance: NA; v_gene: TRBV30; d_gene: TRBD1; CDR3aa: CAGRQGNYGYTF; CDR3nt: TGTGCCGGTCGACAGGGGAACTATGGCTACACCTTC
j_gene: TRBJ2-1; abundance: NA; v_gene: TRBV20-1; d_gene: NA; CDR3aa: CSARDLNEQFF; CDR3nt: TGCAGTGCTAGAGATTTGAATGAGCAGTTCTTC
j_gene: TRBJ2-2; abundance: NA; v_gene: TRBV29-1; d_gene: TRBD1; CDR3aa: CSVAGQPRTGELFF; CDR3nt: TGCAGCGTTGCGGGACAGCCACGGACCGGGGAGCTGTTTTTT
j_gene: TRBJ2-7; abundance: NA; v_gene: TRBV5-1; d_gene: TRBD2; CDR3aa: CASSLSPSGRAQNEQYF; CDR3nt: TGCGCCAGCAGCTTGTCCCCTAGCGGGAGGGCCCAGAACGAGCAGTACTTC
j_gene: TRBJ2-7; abundance: NA; v_gene: TRBV29-1; d_gene: NA; CDR3aa: CSVTGTDPGEQYF; CDR3nt: TGCAGCGTCACCGGGACGGACCCCGGCGAGCAGTACTTC
j_gene: TRBJ2-5; abundance: once; v_gene: TRBV6-4; d_gene: TRBD1; CDR3aa: CASSATTGSGQETQYF; CDR3nt: TGTGCCAGCAGTGCTACGACAGGGAGCGGCCAAGAGACCCAGTACTTC
j_gene: TRBJ1-2; abundance: NA; v_gene: TRBV19; d_gene: NA; CDR3aa: CASSPVQTELSYGYTF; CDR3nt: TGTGCCAGTAGTCCAGTCCAGACAGAACTAAGCTATGGCTACACCTTC
j_gene: TRBJ1-5; abundance: few; v_gene: TRBV5-6; d_gene: NA; CDR3aa: CASSLDSSNQPQHF; CDR3nt: TGTGCCAGCAGCTTGGACAGTAGCAATCAGCCCCAGCATTTT
j_gene: TRBJ1-2; abundance: NA; v_gene: TRBV5-1; d_gene: NA; CDR3aa: CASSLSGQLYGYTF; CDR3nt: TGCGCCAGCAGCTTGTCGGGCCAACTATACGGCTACACCTTC
j_gene: TRBJ2-3; abundance: once; v_gene: TRBV9; d_gene: NA; CDR3aa: CASSGLGSDTQYF; CDR3nt: TGTGCCAGCAGCGGCCTGGGATCAGATACGCAGTATTTT
j_gene: TRBJ2-1; abundance: NA; v_gene: TRBV5-1; d_gene: NA; CDR3aa: CASSLAGLEQFF; CDR3nt: TGCGCCAGCAGCTTGGCCGGACTCGAGCAGTTCTTC